The 8 T cell receptor beta chains presented below share a single source sample, sequenced in a study of response to subunit inactivated influenza vaccine. MiXCR, run by TCRdb on the RT-PCR reads, gives a single entry per CDR3 protein. The sample has more than 400,000 distinct CDR3 sequences, approximately 6.9% seen once; the top ten hold around 14%. Sequenced here: PBMCs from blood, sampled around 25 months after vaccination. These receptors all stem from a man aged 50-75 years who received an inactivated influenza vaccine.

This clonotype was seen at least ten times. This rearrangement joins TRBV4-3 to TRBJ2-1; no clear D gene. In germline, CDR1 is LGHNA, CDR2 YSLEER. Trimming removed 0 bases at V and 0 bases at J, with 12 bases between. This CDR3 comprises 17 residues. For the CDR3, the DNA is TGCGCCAGCAGCCAAGATGGTGACTCGAGCTCCTACAATGAGCAGTTCTTC. Residues: CASSQDGDSSSYNEQFF.

The sample holds a few counts of this clonotype. This chain uses TRBV2 with TRBJ2-7, with D hard to call. V shed 2 bases and J shed 1 base, with 12 bases lying between them. The V gene's germline CDR1 is SNHLY and CDR2 FYNNEI. The CDR3 has 15 amino acids. The CDR3 sequence: CASSERGRGSYEQYF. The CDR3 coding sequence is TGTGCCAGCAGTGAACGCGGTAGAGGATCCTACGAGCAGTACTTC.

This clonotype occurred a few times. This chain uses TRBV20-1 with TRBJ2-7; 13 nucleotides agree with TRBD2. Germline assignment: CDR1 DFQATT and CDR2 SNEGSKA (reference sequence). V shed 0 bases, J shed 9 bases, and the junction held 5 bases outside the gene matches. The length of the CDR3 is 14 residues. CDR3 bases: TGCAGTGCTAGAGAAGGACTAGCGGGAGAGGTGCAGTACTTC. Residues: CSAREGLAGEVQYF.

The chain recombines TRBV28 with TRBJ2-3, with a possible D match to TRBD2 (6 bases). The ends were cut back, 6 bases at V and 2 bases at J, with 15 bases in the middle. The CDR3 has 15 amino acids. Germline V lookup: CDR1 MDHEN, CDR2 SYDVKM. For the CDR3, the DNA is TGTGCCAGCAGGACGGGCGGGGCATACACAGATACGCAGTATTTT. It encodes CASRTGGAYTDTQYF.

Only a few counts were recorded for this clonotype. The gene calls are TRBV6-2 or TRBV6-3 and TRBJ2-3; 13 bases are shared with TRBD2. Germline-derived CDR1 and CDR2 are MNHEY and SVGEGT. The CDR3 runs 18 residues. The J segment lost 2 bases and the V segment lost 6 bases, leaving 11 bases of the junction unmatched. The CDR3 DNA follows: TGTGCCAGCAGCTTCCCGACTAGCGGGAGGACCGACACAGATACGCAGTATTTT. Translation: CASSFPTSGRTDTDTQYF.

This clonotype was recorded many times. The chain employs TRBV5-1 and TRBJ2-2, with TRBD1 as a possible D gene (5 bases). Trimming left V 7 bases short and J 0 bases short, with 10 bases between. In germline, CDR1 is SGHRS, CDR2 YFSETQ. The CDR3 runs to 14 residues. The CDR3 loop is CASYETANTGELFF. In DNA form, the CDR3 reads TGCGCCAGCTACGAGACAGCGAACACCGGGGAGCTGTTTTTT. The variable domain in full, with the rest retrieved from reference TRBV5-1 and TRBJ2-2, is KAGVTQTPRYLIKTRGQQVTLSCSPISGHRSVSWYQQTPGQGLQFLFEYFSETQRNKGNFPGRFSGRQFSNSRSEMNVSTLELGDSALYLCASYETANTGELFFGEGSRLTVL.

The V gene is TRBV5-1, the J gene TRBJ2-2; TRBD2 might be the D (5 bases). This CDR3 comprises 15 residues. V lost 3 bases to trimming and J lost 0 bases, with 9 bases between them. Germline-derived CDR1 and CDR2 are SGHRS and YFSETQ. The CDR3 reads CASSYDGANTGELFF. As DNA, the CDR3 is TGCGCCAGCAGCTACGACGGGGCGAACACCGGGGAGCTGTTTTTT.

The chain has TRBV20-1 and TRBJ2-3, with no clear D. The CDR3 has 16 residues. V was shortened by 3 bases and J by 2 bases, with 18 bases between the two germline ends. Germline CDR1 and CDR2: DFQATT and SNEGSKA (reference sequence). CDR3 coding DNA: TGCAGTGCTAGTTCGGCGCGTGGGGTACTCACAGATACGCAGTATTTT. Translating gives CSASSARGVLTDTQYF.